This TCR beta chain originates from a study of cytomegalovirus exposure and HLA in healthy donors (dated by TCRdb to the late 2010s). Background on the whole study: According to an earlier analysis of 587 of the donors, about 179 million T cells yielded some 120 million unique TCR beta sequences and about 300 Gb of sequence data. An early release covering roughly 600 HLA-typed donors comprised 250 to 350 gigabases of sequencing data and tens of millions of unique TCR sequences. Of the roughly 400 genotyped donors, approximately 83% fell in the genetic ancestry cluster associated with self-reported Caucasian donors. The study aimed to test whether signatures of past pathogen exposure could be identified by cataloging public T cell receptors. Using immunosequencing, the study profiled T cell repertoires from 666 subjects and related those repertoires to cytomegalovirus serostatus. A separate validation cohort of 100 to 150 different subjects was used in addition to the 666-subject first cohort. High-throughput TCR immunosequencing, statistical association of individual TCRs with disease status, and machine learning were combined to predict cytomegalovirus infection status. To study patterns of TCR occurrence, a later analysis re-analyzed previously published TCR beta repertoires from 500 to 850 donors and added high-resolution HLA genotyping. The later analysis used no new phenotypic data to find candidate immune exposures, relying instead on TCR beta sequences and their occurrence across donors. An earlier analysis of about 600 of the donors used high-throughput TCR beta sequencing to judge whether each TCR beta V gene segment behaved as functional or pseudogenic. Donor age, sex, ethnicity and CMV serostatus were compiled alongside the repertoire data. A later genetic analysis used genome-wide SNP genotypes for about 55% of the 666 donors, treating that subset as a discovery cohort. Every repertoire in the discovery cohort had been generated on one and the same sequencing platform. Class I and class II HLA loci were covered by the typing at four-digit resolution. Typing coverage varied by locus: about 629-630 donors for A, B, C, DRB1 and DQB1; under 550 for DQA1; approximately 570 for DPA1; roughly 470 for DPB1. Because of strong linkage in the cohort, 4 to 6 DR-DQ haplotypes were treated as single units for association and clustering. On average, around 240,000 unique TCR beta nucleotide sequences were sequenced per donor among about 400 genotyped donors of the cohort, with roughly 18% of those sequences being non-productive.

What the study reported, not specific to this receptor: Because counts were too low, about 18 rarely observed V segments, including chromosome 9 orphons, were excluded from the earlier analysis of several hundred of the donors. According to a later genetic analysis, donors in an Asian-associated ancestry cluster had fewer N-insertions in productive TCRs than the approximately 670-donor mean. The only immune exposure information available for the cohort was CMV serostatus. Broadly in line with IMGT annotations, most TCR beta V segments showed up in productive rearrangements about 87% or about 30% of the time in an earlier analysis of 587 of the donors. A later analysis associated approximately 17,000 TCR beta sequences with specific HLA alleles at a false discovery rate of 0.05. According to a later analysis, parvovirus B19, influenza, CMV and Epstein-Barr virus appeared linked to several top co-occurrence clusters. Most TCR sequences were observed very rarely across donors, whereas some public TCRs were present in many individuals. The classifier was reported to diagnose cytomegalovirus status with high specificity and sensitivity in both the original cohort and the validation cohort. Correlated functional status among segregating V segments might reflect linkage disequilibrium, but an unknown experimental factor could not be ruled out. A total of roughly 160 TCR beta chains were listed by the study as associated with cytomegalovirus. Because some donors lacked HLA typing at each locus, the association tests relied only on the typed subset. A cluster of highly shared sequence variants was judged likely to be a technical artifact of the sequencing pipeline. V-gene and J-gene trimming of TCR beta chains was associated with a missense DCLRE1C variant in a later genetic analysis, and the association was replicated in an independent cohort. Sequencing depth was assumed to be roughly uniform across donors in the presence/absence analyses, though that assumption may not hold. A few of the identified cytomegalovirus-associated TCR beta chains were confirmed in vitro to be specific for cytomegalovirus antigens. According to the authors, the approach could potentially be generalized to other disease states and immunological phenotypes. Strong co-occurrence of HLA alleles, especially DR and DQ, made assigning TCR associations to individual alleles difficult. A later analysis found that HLA-associated TCR beta chains were more clonally expanded and had lower generation probabilities than equally common non-associated chains. According to a later analysis, TCR association rates differed among HLA loci, with DRB1 alleles showing the most associated TCRs and HLA-C alleles showing the fewest. A later analysis found that most CMV-associated TCR beta chains appeared HLA-restricted, with HLA associations seemingly driven largely by CMV exposure. Because the 87-base-pair reads could not distinguish some IMGT-functional V segments, including TRBV6-2 and TRBV6-3, those segments were excluded. In this cohort, only TCR beta chains were sequenced, and detectable features were limited by the absence of alpha or paired-chain data. A further reported finding was that TCR beta sequences accurately predicted the HLA-A and HLA-B alleles for most subjects in the first cohort.

The cohort was made up of approximately 700 healthy bone marrow donors. At the time of sampling, all cohort members were nominally healthy, though unrecorded immune exposures were likely present. The donor tested CMV seropositive, placing the donor among the approximately 290 seropositive members of the cohort. Every donor gave a peripheral blood sample, and the peripheral blood mononuclear cells from that sample were used for TCR beta sequencing. The Qiagen DNeasy Blood Extraction Kit was used to extract genomic DNA from the blood cell samples. Details on this clone: The antigen this receptor binds is unknown. Base qualities are not recorded, but no much larger clone differs from it by a single base.

Per the germline V gene, SQVTM is the CDR1 and ANQGSEA is the CDR2. There are 15 amino acids in the CDR3, from cysteine to phenylalanine inclusive. Left in the record is the CDR3 DNA by itself, 45 bases read in frame from the first base. The germline V end is reduced by 6 bases and the J end by 3 bases; junction bases left unmatched: 11. Library construction relied on the immunoSEQ multiplex PCR assay. For the multiplex PCR, a mixture combining 60 forward primers for TCR Vbeta segments and 13 reverse primers for TCR Jbeta segments was used. The CDR3 region of rearranged TCR beta genes was amplified from genomic DNA with a multiplex PCR assay. Amplified TCR beta libraries were sequenced as 87-base-pair reads on the Illumina HiSeq System. Under the source paper's analysis protocol: Across the 500 to 700 repertoires, a later analysis counted around 80 million unique TCR beta chains, 9.5 million to 12 million of which were shared by at least two donors. A nearest-neighbor algorithm error-corrected the raw reads and collapsed the reads into unique sequences, merging closely related sequences to remove PCR and sequencing errors. V, D and J gene segments were assigned by aligning CDR3 sequences to IMGT reference sequences. For a sequence to be retained, a match of at least six nucleotides was required to both a V gene segment and a J gene segment. Rearrangements were classified as productive when the CDR3 lacked stop codons and remained in frame with V and J, and all other rearrangements were classified as non-productive. CDR3 was defined according to IMGT convention as the region running from the second conserved V-encoded cysteine to the conserved J-encoded phenylalanine. The earlier analysis of some 600 of the donors excluded sequences that lacked an unambiguous match to a single V gene segment. In an earlier analysis of about 590 of the donors, a V segment was called functional when productive rearrangements were above 56.7%, and segregating when the standard deviation between donors exceeded 5%. A statistical classification framework was developed to diagnose cytomegalovirus status using the catalog of TCR beta chain sequences. In a later analysis, TCR nucleotide sequences were compared against IMGT/GENE-DB human TR gene sequences so that V and J genes could be assigned. In a later analysis, CDR3 sequences and most-parsimonious VDJ recombination scenarios were assigned using the TCRdist pipeline. In a later analysis, every TCR beta chain was defined by the combination of its CDR3 amino acid sequence and its V-gene family, and reads without a unique V-gene family were dropped. In a later analysis, 500 to 700 highly shared, low-generation-probability nucleotide sequences were removed to address suspected cross-contamination and a sequencing artifact. A later analysis calculated a clonal expansion index for each public chain from normalized within-repertoire ranks of inferred template counts. Generation probabilities in a later analysis came from a VDJ recombination model fitted to out-of-frame rearrangements, and those results were checked against IGoR. In a later analysis, TCR-TCR, TCR-HLA and TCR-CMV co-occurrence was scored with hypergeometric tests, and a repertoire-size bias correction was applied to TCR pairs. False discovery rates were estimated in a later analysis by permuting HLA or CMV assignments 20 times. In a later analysis, co-occurring TCRs were grouped using DBSCAN, with TCRdist sequence similarity added in when clustering inside HLA-allele-positive subsets. Repertoires with fewer than 30,000 or more than 120,000 public chains were left out of co-occurrence clustering, as were several repertoires with anomalous nucleotide sharing. TCRdb carries this immuneACCESS record with in-frame sequences only. Its versions omit some clonotypes, under half of them owing to an unresolved V gene in the studies checked, with the rest unexplained. From that table come the V and J calls and clone size; the DNA was used to work out D and trimming. The sample table holds under 300,000 clones, of which around 81% were seen once. 8% of the sample is in the top ten clones.

The chain joins TRBV29-1 to TRBJ2-7, with 10 bases in between that match TRBD1. The sequencing sample was made of PBMCs. The source of this sequence is a woman aged 60-75 years in good health and CMV-seropositive. CDR3 sequence: CSVVPRDRGLYEQYF. DNA sequence: TGCAGCGTCGTCCCCCGGGACAGGGGCCTCTACGAGCAGTACTTC.